This record concerns one T cell receptor (beta chain) sequence. These data originate in a study of blood T cell repertoires in COVID-19. Study background: The cDNA or gDNA used as material had been derived from T cells, B-cell-depleted T cells, or PBMCs.

Here immunoSEQ multiplex PCR was the method, and the copy in TCRdb shows in-frame clones only, minus some. Of about 380,000 clones in the sample, roughly 90% were seen once. This clonotype was obtained from a middle-aged man with acute or convalescent COVID-19. Sequencing was done on a sample of peripheral blood.

The CDR3: CASSDRTGQSPPKQYF. The DNA for the CDR3 is TGCGCCAGCAGTGATAGGACCGGACAGTCCCCCCCCAAGCAGTACTTC. The rearrangement uses TRBV5-1 and TRBJ2-7, with a weak D call TRBD1 (6 bases). The V end was cut by 5 bases, the J end by 8 bases, with 26 bases between. The CDR3 loop spans 16 amino acids. In germline, CDR1 is SGHRS, CDR2 YFSETQ.